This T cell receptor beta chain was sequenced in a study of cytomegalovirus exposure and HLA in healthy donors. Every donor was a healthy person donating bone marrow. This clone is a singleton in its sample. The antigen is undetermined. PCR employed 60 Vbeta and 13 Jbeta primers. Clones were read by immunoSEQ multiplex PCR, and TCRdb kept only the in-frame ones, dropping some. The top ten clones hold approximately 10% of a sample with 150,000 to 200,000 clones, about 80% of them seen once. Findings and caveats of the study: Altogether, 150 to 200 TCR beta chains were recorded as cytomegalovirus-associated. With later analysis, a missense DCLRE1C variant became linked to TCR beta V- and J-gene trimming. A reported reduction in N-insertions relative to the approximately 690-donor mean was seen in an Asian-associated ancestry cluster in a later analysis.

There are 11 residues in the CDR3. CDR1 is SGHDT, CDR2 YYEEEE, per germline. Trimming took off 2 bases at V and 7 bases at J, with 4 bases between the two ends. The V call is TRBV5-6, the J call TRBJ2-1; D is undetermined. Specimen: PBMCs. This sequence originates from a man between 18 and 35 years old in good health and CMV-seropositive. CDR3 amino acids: CASSFSNEQFF. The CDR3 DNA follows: TGTGCCAGCAGCTTTTCTAATGAGCAGTTCTTC.